This T cell receptor beta chain was recorded in a study of OX40 agonist ivuxolimab in advanced cancers. Study outcomes and limitations: Researchers report that CD8+ T cells had, on average, more expanded clones than CD4+.

Details on this clone: The antigen remains unidentified.

TCRdb's copy holds only in-frame clones and misses some; the assay was immunoSEQ multiplex PCR. The sample includes around 21,000 clones, about 80% seen only once; the top ten take approximately 31%. V shed 5 bases and J shed 9 bases, with 14 bases lying between them. Germline CDR1 and CDR2: MNHEY and SMNVEV (reference sequence). The CDR3 extends over 13 amino acids. Specimen: CD4+ or CD8+ T cells sorted from blood, collected in a trial of the OX40 agonist ivuxolimab. This TCR was sampled from an adult with an advanced solid tumor such as melanoma, head and neck, liver or kidney cancer. V usage is TRBV27 and J usage is TRBJ2-1; no clear D gene. The CDR3 DNA reads as TGTGCCAGCAGTACTGACACCGTACGTGAGCAGTTCTTC. This sequence encodes CASSTDTVREQFF.